Listed below are T cell receptor beta chains from one sample, sequenced in a study of early T cells in non-severe SARS-CoV-2 infection. Via MiXCR, TCRdb re-called the 5' RACE reads, giving one row per CDR3 protein. The data contain tens of thousands of distinct CDR3 sequences, approximately 4.6% of them singletons. Sequenced material: whole blood. The receptor source for this set is an adult who was a healthcare worker with PCR-confirmed SARS-CoV-2 infection or an uninfected control (not recorded which). The conserved cysteine and the conserved F or W are not part of the CDR3 here.

v_gene | CDR3aa
TRBV5-1 | ASSLSRGHTNTEAF
TRBV20-1 | SARGTPAMNT
TRBV10-3 | AISEANYGYT
TRBV30 | AWSVRGATYEQY
TRBV18 | ASSPDSHEQY
TRBV7-2 | ASSLVPTDTQY
TRBV3-1 | ASSIWSGGAGEQF
TRBV7-9 | ASSLVDYGYT
TRBV29-1 | SVDAVYGYT
TRBV30 | AWSPDGDNQPQH
TRBV19 | ATTDKRGGTDTQY
TRBV5-4 | ASSADFIPNTEAF
TRBV5-4 | ASSLGLVETTDTQY